This T cell receptor (beta chain) was profiled in a study of CD8+ T cells in alopecia areata. Overall study results and limits: While patients received tofacitinib, many expanded lesional clones remained present in scalp and blood.

Sequencing used cDNA as its template, made by extracting RNA and reverse transcribing it. Profiling relied on immunoSEQ multiplex PCR, and the TCRdb table lists in-frame clones only, not all of them. The sample lists 200,000 or so clones, more than 45% occurring once. Comment on this clone: Its antigen is currently unknown.

The treatment is: oral pan-JAK inhibitor, 5-10 mg twice daily. Trimming cost V 7 bases and J 0 bases, with 9 bases left between them. CDR1 is SQVTM, CDR2 ANQGSEA, per germline. This CDR3 has 12 amino acids. The chain carries TRBV29-1 and TRBJ2-5; TRBD1 is a possible D gene (6 bases). The sample was CD4+ T cells sorted from blood, taken at week 24, from a patient treated with tofacitinib. This receptor was taken from a human donor with alopecia areata. CDR3 protein: CSADRNQETQYF. DNA of the CDR3: TGCAGCGCGGACAGAAACCAAGAGACCCAGTACTTC.